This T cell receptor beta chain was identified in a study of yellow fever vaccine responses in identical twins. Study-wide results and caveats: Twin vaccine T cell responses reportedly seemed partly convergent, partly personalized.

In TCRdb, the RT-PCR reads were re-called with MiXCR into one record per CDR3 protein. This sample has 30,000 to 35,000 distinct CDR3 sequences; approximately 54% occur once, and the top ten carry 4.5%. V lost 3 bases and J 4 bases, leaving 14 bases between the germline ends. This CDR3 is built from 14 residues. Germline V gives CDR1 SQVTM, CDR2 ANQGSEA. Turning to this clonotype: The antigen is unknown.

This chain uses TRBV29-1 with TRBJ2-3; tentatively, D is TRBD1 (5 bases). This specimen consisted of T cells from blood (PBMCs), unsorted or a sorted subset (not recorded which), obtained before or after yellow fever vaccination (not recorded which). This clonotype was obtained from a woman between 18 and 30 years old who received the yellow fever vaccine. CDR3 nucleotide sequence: TGCAGCGTTGAGGGGCAGTTTCAGGCAGATACGCAGTATTTT. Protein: CSVEGQFQADTQYF.